Listed below are T cell receptor beta chains from one sample, sequenced in a study of shared clonotypes between healthy human individuals. Method: immunoSEQ multiplex PCR; TCRdb's copy keeps in-frame clones and lacks some. This table holds approximately 1,500,000 clones, roughly 96% found once. The sequenced sample consisted of naive CD4+ T cells sorted from blood. These receptor sequences come from a young man in good health. Both conserved end residues are part of each CDR3. The D gene is left open where the match is weak. Clone size is stated in some rows and not others, as once, few, many or a class when expanded.

v_gene	d_gene	j_gene	abundance	CDR3aa	CDR3nt
TRBV6-1	-	TRBJ1-1	-	CASSERSRVPRNTEAFF	TGTGCCAGCAGTGAACGATCTAGAGTTCCGAGAAACACTGAAGCTTTCTTT
TRBV10-2	-	TRBJ2-7	-	CASSLTGYEQYF	TGCGCCAGCAGTCTTACAGGGTACGAGCAGTACTTC
TRBV25-1	-	TRBJ1-4	once	CASTFGGQGRKLFF	TGTGCCAGCACTTTCGGTGGGCAGGGCAGAAAACTGTTTTTT
TRBV27	-	TRBJ2-5	-	CASSLNRDQETQYF	TGTGCCAGCAGTTTAAACCGCGATCAAGAGACCCAGTACTTC
TRBV19	-	TRBJ1-1	-	CASSIGGTFAGTEAFF	TGTGCCAGTAGTATAGGGGGGACTTTCGCCGGCACTGAAGCTTTCTTT
TRBV28	-	TRBJ1-5	-	CASSSPGTGNQPQHF	TGTGCCAGCAGTTCCCCCGGTACCGGCAATCAGCCCCAGCATTTT
TRBV5-1	-	TRBJ2-3	once	CASSLVSQNTQYF	TGCGCCAGCAGCTTGGTGTCTCAGAATACGCAGTATTTT
TRBV2	-	TRBJ2-7	once	CASSVRTTSWEQYF	TGTGCCAGCAGTGTGAGGACTACTTCTTGGGAGCAGTACTTC
TRBV28	-	TRBJ2-7	-	CASSSPGGTYEQYF	TGTGCCAGCAGTTCCCCCGGGGGAACCTACGAGCAGTACTTC
TRBV28	TRBD1	TRBJ1-2	-	CASSFNGQARSYGYTF	TGTGCCAGCAGTTTCAACGGACAGGCCCGGTCTTATGGCTACACCTTC
TRBV6-1	-	TRBJ2-7	-	CASSVGYEQYF	TGTGCCAGCAGTGTAGGATACGAGCAGTACTTC
TRBV9	-	TRBJ2-7	once	CASSASGSLLSYEQYF	TGTGCCAGCAGCGCCTCGGGAAGCCTCCTCTCCTACGAGCAGTACTTC
TRBV7-9	TRBD2	TRBJ2-3	-	CASSSTSGGLTDTQYF	TGTGCCAGCAGCTCAACTAGCGGGGGACTCACAGATACGCAGTATTTT
TRBV19	-	TRBJ1-5	-	CASSITGATSNQPQHF	TGTGCCAGTAGTATTACTGGGGCGACTAGCAATCAGCCCCAGCATTTT
TRBV28	TRBD1	TRBJ1-2	-	CASRVDRVGYGYTF	TGTGCCAGCAGGGTGGACAGGGTTGGCTATGGCTACACCTTC
TRBV5-4	TRBD1	TRBJ1-4	-	CASSSDREKLFF	TGTGCCAGCAGCTCGGACAGGGAAAAACTGTTTTTT
TRBV5-1	TRBD2	TRBJ2-5	-	CASSRGTGGRETQYF	TGCGCCAGCAGCCGGGGGACGGGAGGACGAGAGACCCAGTACTTC
TRBV18	-	TRBJ2-2	-	CASSPRVPGGPNTGELFF	TGTGCCAGCTCACCAAGAGTTCCCGGAGGACCGAACACCGGGGAGCTGTTTTTT
TRBV27	TRBD1	TRBJ2-4	-	CASSYISGTGGAYRNIQYF	TGTGCCAGCAGTTACATCTCCGGGACAGGGGGCGCATATCGAAACATTCAGTACTTC
TRBV2	-	TRBJ2-2	-	CASSRDNSGPPYTCTGELFF	TGTGCCAGCAGTCGGGACAACTCCGGCCCCCCCTATACTTGTACCGGGGAGCTGTTTTTT
TRBV5-1	TRBD2	TRBJ2-5	-	CASSLLGLAGGETQYF	TGCGCCAGCAGCCTGCTCGGACTAGCGGGGGGGGAGACCCAGTACTTC
TRBV13	-	TRBJ1-4	-	CASSRQGKEKLFF	TGTGCCAGCAGTAGGCAGGGGAAGGAAAAACTGTTTTTT
TRBV19	-	TRBJ1-4	-	CASSLREATNEKLFF	TGTGCCAGTAGTCTCAGAGAAGCAACTAATGAAAAACTGTTTTTT
TRBV15	TRBD2	TRBJ2-2	-	CATRSVLLAGSDTGELFF	TGTGCCACCAGGTCCGTCCTTTTAGCGGGATCTGACACCGGGGAGCTGTTTTTT
TRBV28	-	TRBJ2-7	-	CASTPVGDYEQYF	TGTGCCAGCACCCCGGTGGGGGATTACGAGCAGTACTTC
TRBV7-9	-	TRBJ2-1	-	CASSLAGTYNEQFF	TGTGCCAGCAGCTTAGCGGGGACCTACAATGAGCAGTTCTTC
TRBV7-2	-	TRBJ1-6	-	CASSPPLGSPLHF	TGTGCCAGCAGCCCGCCCTTGGGTTCACCCCTCCACTTT
TRBV6-5	-	TRBJ2-7	-	CASSYPPAALPYEQYF	TGTGCCAGCAGTTACCCTCCGGCGGCTCTACCCTACGAGCAGTACTTC
TRBV30	-	TRBJ1-3	-	CAWSLTPSSGNTIYF	TGTGCCTGGAGTCTCACACCTTCCTCTGGAAACACCATATATTTT
TRBV2	-	TRBJ1-3	-	CASSRQPSGNTIYF	TGTGCCAGCAGCCGACAGCCCTCTGGAAACACCATATATTTT
TRBV4-3	-	TRBJ1-4	-	CASSQAELIRGEKLFF	TGCGCCAGCAGCCAAGCGGAGTTGATCCGGGGTGAAAAACTGTTTTTT
TRBV6-4	TRBD1	TRBJ2-6	-	CASSTGAGANVLTF	TGTGCCAGCAGTACAGGGGCTGGGGCCAACGTCCTGACTTTC
TRBV7-8	-	TRBJ1-2	few	CASSLVMGRGYTF	TGTGCCAGCAGCTTAGTAATGGGAAGGGGCTACACCTTC
TRBV10-3	TRBD1	TRBJ1-2	-	CAITDRDYGYTF	TGTGCCATCACTGACAGGGACTATGGCTACACCTTC
TRBV11-2	-	TRBJ2-3	-	CASSLERGSDTQYF	TGTGCCAGCAGCTTAGAGAGGGGTTCGGATACGCAGTATTTT
TRBV18	TRBD1	TRBJ2-7	-	CASVRDRGYEQYF	TGTGCCAGCGTCAGGGACAGGGGGTACGAGCAGTACTTC
TRBV10-2	-	TRBJ2-7	-	CASSVQGSKQYF	TGCGCCAGCAGTGTTCAGGGGAGTAAGCAGTACTTC
TRBV11-2	TRBD2	TRBJ2-5	-	CASRAGAGLETQYF	TGTGCCAGCAGAGCGGGAGCCGGGCTGGAGACCCAGTACTTC
TRBV9	-	TRBJ1-4	-	CASSVAPGLREEKLFF	TGTGCCAGCAGCGTAGCCCCAGGACTAAGGGAGGAAAAACTGTTTTTT
TRBV9	-	TRBJ2-1	-	CASSVGDMYNEQFF	TGTGCCAGCAGCGTAGGAGACATGTACAATGAGCAGTTCTTC
TRBV12-2	-	TRBJ2-5	-	CASRLIVGVGQETQYF	TGTGCAAGTCGCTTAATCGTAGGGGTAGGCCAAGAGACCCAGTACTTC
TRBV18	-	TRBJ2-7	-	CASSQRATGDEQYF	TGTGCCAGCTCACAGAGGGCCACCGGGGACGAGCAGTACTTC
TRBV27	TRBD2	TRBJ2-4	once	CASSSGVTKNIQYF	TGTGCCAGCAGTAGCGGGGTGACGAAAAACATTCAGTACTTC
TRBV7-9	-	TRBJ2-1	-	CASTIGVYNEQFF	TGTGCCAGTACAATCGGGGTCTACAATGAGCAGTTCTTC
TRBV18	TRBD1	TRBJ1-5	-	CASSPRGTVSNQPQHF	TGTGCCAGCTCACCACGCGGGACAGTAAGCAATCAGCCCCAGCATTTT
TRBV5-1	-	TRBJ2-7	-	CASSFRDNYEQYF	TGCGCCAGCAGCTTCAGGGATAACTACGAGCAGTACTTC
TRBV19	-	TRBJ1-5	once	CASSIAGDGNQPQHF	TGTGCCAGTAGTATAGCAGGGGACGGCAATCAGCCCCAGCATTTT
TRBV25-1	-	TRBJ1-2	few	CASSETVDYGYTF	TGTGCCAGCAGTGAAACGGTTGACTATGGCTACACCTTC
TRBV9	-	TRBJ2-1	-	CASSVGPAPSSYNEQFF	TGTGCCAGCAGCGTAGGCCCAGCTCCTAGCTCCTACAATGAGCAGTTCTTC
TRBV5-1	TRBD2	TRBJ2-5	-	CASSPGLAGHQETQYF	TGCGCCAGCAGCCCCGGACTAGCGGGACATCAAGAGACCCAGTACTTC
TRBV5-1	TRBD1	TRBJ1-2	-	CASSKGAGGYTF	TGCGCCAGCAGTAAGGGGGCGGGTGGCTACACCTTC